This is a list of T cell receptor beta chains from one sample in a study of cytomegalovirus exposure and HLA in healthy donors. Here immunoSEQ multiplex PCR was the method, and the copy in TCRdb shows in-frame clones only, minus some. The table has approximately 100,000 clones, 75% seen once. Sample: PBMCs. The receptors come from a man aged 50 to 59 in good health and CMV-seronegative. Each CDR3 is given with its conserved first and last residue.

V,J,CDR3
TRBV18,TRBJ1-1,CASSPRLDIRTEAFF
TRBV7-9,TRBJ2-3,CSSSLGRDTQYF
TRBV27,TRBJ2-3,CASSSLAGARDTQYF
TRBV19,TRBJ2-3,CASSMRGGSGDPDTQYF
TRBV28,TRBJ2-2,CASSILTGELFF
TRBV6-5,TRBJ1-5,CASRQGIGEPQHF
TRBV7-9,TRBJ2-7,CASSLAPDEQYF
TRBV5-8,TRBJ2-5,CASSSWSAQETQYF
TRBV5-1,TRBJ2-5,CASRLTSGFSETQYF
TRBV5-6,TRBJ1-4,CASSLTRAGANEKLFF
TRBV14,TRBJ2-7,CASSQDKGAGYEQYF
TRBV5-1,TRBJ2-7,CASSHQTGGYYEQYF
TRBV7-8,TRBJ2-4,CASSLGPSGGKNIQYF
TRBV7-9,TRBJ1-3,CASSLGFAGAGNTIYF
TRBV19,TRBJ1-4,CASSIPGDRDNEKLFF
TRBV4-2,TRBJ2-4,CASSPRQGTKNIQYF
TRBV28,TRBJ1-5,CASSLSLGLGGLDQPQHF
TRBV7-2,TRBJ2-1,CASSLELAGGYNEQFF
TRBV28,TRBJ1-5,CASSRLTGDVQPQHF
TRBV5-4,TRBJ1-3,CASSSPSGQGNTIYF
TRBV25-1,TRBJ1-1,CASRDREYTEAFF
TRBV5-6,TRBJ2-1,CASSNGGIYNEQFF
TRBV21-1,TRBJ2-7,CASSKVAEPYEQYF
TRBV7-9,TRBJ1-5,CASSPGQGAWQPQHF
TRBV7-3,TRBJ2-1,CASSPGTGQYNEQFF
TRBV10-1,TRBJ1-1,CASSDRVGGPGMNTEAFF
TRBV28,TRBJ2-1,CASSSATSGTYNEQFF
TRBV6-1,TRBJ1-1,CASSEIRGRAPTEAFF
TRBV6-5,TRBJ1-1,CASRWGDTEAFF
TRBV5-4,TRBJ2-3,CASSSGLAGVGDTQYF
TRBV30,TRBJ1-5,CAWSEGGGGNQPQHF
TRBV7-2,TRBJ1-2,CASSFLGTGGSYTF
TRBV5-5,TRBJ2-7,CASSPSWDRTPAQYF
TRBV6-4,TRBJ2-2,CASSPQGTGELFF
TRBV12-5,TRBJ1-3,CASGLASGNTIYF
TRBV6-5,TRBJ2-5,CASSAGGRETQYF
TRBV9,TRBJ2-3,CASGRSGIPTDTQYF
TRBV30,TRBJ2-7,CAWSVLDSYEQYF
TRBV28,TRBJ1-2,CASSSGGYGTANYGYTF